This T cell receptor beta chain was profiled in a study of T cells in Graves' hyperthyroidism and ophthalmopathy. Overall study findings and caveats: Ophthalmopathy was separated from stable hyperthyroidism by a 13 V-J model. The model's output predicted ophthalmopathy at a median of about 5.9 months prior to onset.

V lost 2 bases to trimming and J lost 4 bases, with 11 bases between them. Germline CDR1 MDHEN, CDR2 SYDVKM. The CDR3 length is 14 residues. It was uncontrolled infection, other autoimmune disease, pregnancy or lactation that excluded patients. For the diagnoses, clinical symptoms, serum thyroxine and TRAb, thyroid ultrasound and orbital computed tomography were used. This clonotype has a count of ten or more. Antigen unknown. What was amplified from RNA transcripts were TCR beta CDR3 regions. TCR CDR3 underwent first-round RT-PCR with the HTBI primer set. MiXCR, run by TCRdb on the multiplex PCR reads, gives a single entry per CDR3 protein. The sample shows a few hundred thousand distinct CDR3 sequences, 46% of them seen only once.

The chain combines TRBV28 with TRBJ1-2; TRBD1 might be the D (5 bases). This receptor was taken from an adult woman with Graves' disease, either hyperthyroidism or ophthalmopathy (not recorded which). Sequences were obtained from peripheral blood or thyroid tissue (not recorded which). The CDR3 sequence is CASSLHPGLYGYTF. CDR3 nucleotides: TGTGCCAGCAGTTTACACCCAGGGCTCTATGGCTACACCTTC.